The 9 T cell receptor beta chains below all came from one sample that was sequenced in a study of T cells expressing NK-cell markers. TCRdb re-called the 5' RACE reads; every CDR3 protein appears as one record, without DNA. In total, the table holds 440,000 or so distinct CDR3 sequences. The sequenced material came from blood T cells: a sorted CD56 or NKG2C T cell subset, CD4+ or CD8+ T cells, or bulk PBMC T cells (not recorded which). The receptors derive from a woman aged 18 to 75 in good health.

The chain has TRBV6-5 and TRBJ1-1. Germline values: CDR1 MNHEY, CDR2 SVGAGI. This CDR3 contains 13 residues. This CDR3 reads CASSYTEDTEAFF.

V usage is TRBV9 and J usage is TRBJ2-2; without DNA, the TCRdb call of TRBD1 cannot be checked. CDR3 length equals 14 residues. Germline values: CDR1 SGDLS, CDR2 YYNGEE. The CDR3 spells CASSATGGGGELFF.

J is TRBJ2-3 and V is TRBV5-1; absent DNA, TCRdb's TRBD2 call cannot be checked. Germline CDR1 is SGHRS and CDR2 is YFSETQ. This CDR3 has 16 amino acids. The CDR3 loop reads CASSSKTSGFTDTQYF.

J is TRBJ2-2 and V is TRBV7-9. CDR1 and CDR2 (germline): SEHNR, FQNEAQ (reference sequence). The CDR3 has 15 residues. CDR3 loop: CASSLGQLNTGELFF.

The rearrangement joins TRBV4-3 to TRBJ2-1; TCRdb's D call, TRBD1, is unchecked because there is no DNA. This CDR3 is 14 amino acids long. Germline V CDR1 and CDR2: LGHNA, YSLEER. The CDR3 reads CASSLRTGNNEQFF.

The chain carries TRBV4-1 and TRBJ1-2. CDR1 MGHRA and CDR2 YSYEKL come from the germline V gene. The CDR3 runs to 15 residues. CDR3: CASSQDLGALGGYTF.

This rearrangement joins TRBV5-1 to TRBJ2-3; TCRdb outputs TRBD2, but without DNA this stays unchecked. The CDR3 consists of 16 residues. Germline V gives CDR1 SGHRS, CDR2 YFSETQ. CDR3 sequence: CASSLGSSGSTDTQYF.

V gene TRBV30 combines with J gene TRBJ2-1; TCRdb lists TRBD1, though no DNA is available to test this call. Germline values: CDR1 GTSNPN, CDR2 SVGIG (reference sequence). This CDR3 contains 13 residues. The CDR3: CAWETGVYNEQFF.

The chain joins TRBV4-3 to TRBJ1-3; absent DNA, TCRdb's TRBD1 call cannot be checked. The length of the CDR3 is 18 residues. Germline CDR1 is LGHNA and CDR2 is YSLEER. The chain's CDR3 is CASSQEMTPGHSGNTIYF.